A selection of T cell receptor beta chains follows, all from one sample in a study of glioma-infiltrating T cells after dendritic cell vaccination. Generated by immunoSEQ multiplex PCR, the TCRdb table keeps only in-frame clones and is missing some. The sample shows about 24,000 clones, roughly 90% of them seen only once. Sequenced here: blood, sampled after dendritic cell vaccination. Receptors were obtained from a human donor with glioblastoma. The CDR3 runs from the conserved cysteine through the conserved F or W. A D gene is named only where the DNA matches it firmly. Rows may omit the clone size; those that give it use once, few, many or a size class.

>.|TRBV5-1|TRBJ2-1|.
CASSPQGGSFYNEQFF
TGCGCCAGCAGCCCACAGGGAGGGAGTTTTTACAATGAGCAGTTCTTC
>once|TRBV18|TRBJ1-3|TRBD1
CASSRQGEGNTIYF
TGTGCCAGCTCACGACAGGGGGAAGGAAACACCATATATTTT
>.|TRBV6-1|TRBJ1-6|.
CATVGILASPLHF
TGTGCCACCGTCGGGATCTTGGCTTCACCCCTCCACTTT
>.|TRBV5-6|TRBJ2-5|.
CASIAGTLQETQYF
TGTGCCAGCATTGCCGGGACACTTCAAGAGACCCAGTACTTC
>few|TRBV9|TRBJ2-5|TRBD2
CASSPYSGVVGETQYF
TGTGCCAGCAGCCCCTATAGCGGGGTCGTGGGAGAGACCCAGTACTTC
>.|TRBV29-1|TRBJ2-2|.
CSVVMGANTGELFF
TGCAGCGTTGTTATGGGAGCGAACACCGGGGAGCTGTTTTTT
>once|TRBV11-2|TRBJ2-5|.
CASSFVGDQETQYF
TGTGCCAGCAGCTTTGTAGGGGATCAAGAGACCCAGTACTTC
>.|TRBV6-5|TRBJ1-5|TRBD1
CASRSGTGMNQPQHF
TGTGCCAGCAGATCCGGGACAGGGATGAATCAGCCCCAGCATTTT
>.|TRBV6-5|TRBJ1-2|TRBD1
CASSYSTGVYGYTF
TGTGCCAGCAGTTACTCAACAGGGGTCTATGGCTACACCTTC
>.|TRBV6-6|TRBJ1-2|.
CASSYPTIDGYTF
TGTGCCAGCAGTTACCCCACAATCGATGGCTACACCTTC
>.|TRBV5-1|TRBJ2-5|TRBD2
CASSVTSGGETQYF
TGCGCCAGCAGCGTTACTAGCGGGGGTGAGACCCAGTACTTC
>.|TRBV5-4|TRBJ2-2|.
CASSSGGGQHGELFF
TGTGCCAGCAGCTCTGGGGGGGGGCAACACGGGGAGCTGTTTTTT
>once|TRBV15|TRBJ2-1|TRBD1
CATSSFPGQGVYNEQFF
TGTGCCACCAGCAGCTTCCCGGGACAGGGGGTATACAATGAGCAGTTCTTC
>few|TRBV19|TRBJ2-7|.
CASSIKTGTTRQYF
TGTGCCAGTAGTATAAAAACAGGAACTACAAGGCAGTACTTC
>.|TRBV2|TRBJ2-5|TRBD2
CASSKLLAGGQETQYF
TGTGCCAGCAGTAAACTCCTAGCGGGGGGGCAGGAGACCCAGTACTTC
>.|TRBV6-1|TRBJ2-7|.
CASCGRGLNEQYF
TGTGCCAGCTGCGGACGGGGTTTGAACGAGCAGTACTTC
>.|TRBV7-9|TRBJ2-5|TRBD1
CASRRDRGLQETQYF
TGTGCCAGCCGCCGGGACAGGGGCCTCCAAGAGACCCAGTACTTC
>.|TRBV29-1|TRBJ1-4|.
CSVEEPATNEKLFF
TGCAGCGTTGAAGAACCGGCAACTAATGAAAAACTGTTTTTT
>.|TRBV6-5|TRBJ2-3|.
CASRGWGGTQYF
TGTGCCAGCAGGGGTTGGGGAGGTACGCAGTATTTT
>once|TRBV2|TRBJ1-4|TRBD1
CASRDGRQGGEKLFF
TGTGCCAGCAGGGATGGTCGACAGGGTGGAGAAAAACTGTTTTTT
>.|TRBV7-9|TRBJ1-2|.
CASNKWGRPSGRHGYTF
TGTGCCAGCAACAAATGGGGCCGGCCATCCGGTAGGCATGGCTACACCTTC
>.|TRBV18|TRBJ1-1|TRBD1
CASSPSTGTVNTEAFF
TGTGCCAGCTCACCCTCCACCGGGACAGTTAACACTGAAGCTTTCTTT
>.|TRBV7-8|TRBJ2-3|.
CASSSAWTSTDTQYF
TGTGCCAGCAGCTCCGCATGGACTAGCACAGATACGCAGTATTTT
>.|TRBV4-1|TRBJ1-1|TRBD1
CASSQINRGRNTEAFF
TGCGCCAGCAGCCAGATCAACAGGGGGAGGAACACTGAAGCTTTCTTT
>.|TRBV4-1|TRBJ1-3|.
CASSPSDTVSGNTIYF
TGCGCCAGCAGCCCCTCGGATACAGTCTCTGGAAACACCATATATTTT
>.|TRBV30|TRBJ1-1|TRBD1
CAWTSYASRQGKEAFF
TGTGCCTGGACCTCATATGCTTCGAGACAGGGCAAAGAAGCTTTCTTT
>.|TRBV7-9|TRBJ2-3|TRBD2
CASSSQRGSTDTQYF
TGTGCCAGCAGCTCCCAGCGGGGGAGCACAGATACGCAGTATTTT
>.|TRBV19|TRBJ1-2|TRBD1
CASSPRDRPGYGYTF
TGTGCCAGTAGTCCCCGGGACAGGCCGGGCTATGGCTACACCTTC
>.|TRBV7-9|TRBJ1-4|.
CASSLGALWGEKLFF
TGTGCCAGCAGCTTGGGGGCCCTGTGGGGGGAAAAACTGTTTTTT
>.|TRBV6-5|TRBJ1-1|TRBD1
CASSYDRGVTEAFF
TGTGCCAGCAGTTACGACAGGGGAGTAACTGAAGCTTTCTTT
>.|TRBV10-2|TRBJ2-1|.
CASSVLYYNEQFF
TGCGCCAGCAGTGTACTATACTACAATGAGCAGTTCTTC
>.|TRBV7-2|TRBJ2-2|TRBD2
CASRRGGATGELFF
TGTGCCAGCAGGCGCGGGGGGGCCACCGGGGAGCTGTTTTTT
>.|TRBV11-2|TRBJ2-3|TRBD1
CASSTRTGPSTDTQYF
TGTGCCAGCAGCACACGGACAGGACCTAGCACAGATACGCAGTATTTT
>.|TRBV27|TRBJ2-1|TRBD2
CASSASGTIYNEQFF
TGTGCCAGCAGTGCCTCCGGGACTATTTACAATGAGCAGTTCTTC
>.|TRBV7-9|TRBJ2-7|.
CASSLARPGTYEQYF
TGTGCCAGCAGCTTAGCCCGTCCAGGGACCTACGAGCAGTACTTC
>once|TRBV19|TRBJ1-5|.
CASSPGHSNQPQHF
TGTGCCAGTAGTCCGGGACACAGCAATCAGCCCCAGCATTTT
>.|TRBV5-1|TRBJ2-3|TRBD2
CASSLWTSGGGTQYF
TGCGCCAGCAGCTTGTGGACTAGCGGGGGAGGTACGCAGTATTTT
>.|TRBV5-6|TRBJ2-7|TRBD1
CASSGRADRAEQYF
TGTGCCAGCAGCGGGAGAGCGGACAGGGCTGAGCAGTACTTC
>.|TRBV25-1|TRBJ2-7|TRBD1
CASSDPTGTGAYEQYF
TGTGCCAGCAGTGACCCGACCGGGACAGGGGCCTACGAGCAGTACTTC
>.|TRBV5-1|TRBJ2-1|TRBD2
CASSVSGGGYNEQFF
TGCGCCAGCAGCGTTAGCGGGGGGGGCTACAATGAGCAGTTCTTC
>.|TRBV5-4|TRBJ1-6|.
CASSAGELYNSPLHF
TGTGCCAGCAGCGCCGGGGAGCTTTATAATTCACCCCTCCACTTT
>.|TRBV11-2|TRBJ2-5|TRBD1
CASSQDRGTAATQYF
TGTGCCAGCAGCCAGGACAGAGGGACAGCGGCTACCCAGTACTTC
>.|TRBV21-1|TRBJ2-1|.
CASSKEGGEQFF
TGTGCCAGCAGCAAGGAAGGGGGTGAGCAGTTCTTC
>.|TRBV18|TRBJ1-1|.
CASSPGAGNTEAFF
TGTGCCAGCTCACCAGGGGCCGGGAACACTGAAGCTTTCTTT
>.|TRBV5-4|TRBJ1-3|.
CASSREGAGSGNTIYF
TGTGCCAGCAGCAGGGAAGGGGCAGGATCCGGAAACACCATATATTTT
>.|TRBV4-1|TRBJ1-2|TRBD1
CASSQSNRGFYGYTF
TGCGCCAGCAGCCAGTCCAACAGGGGATTCTATGGCTACACCTTC
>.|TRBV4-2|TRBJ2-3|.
CASSPDGGTFTDTQYF
TGTGCCAGCAGTCCGGATGGCGGGACTTTCACAGATACGCAGTATTTT
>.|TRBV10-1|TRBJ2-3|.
CASSESGATADTQYF
TGCGCCAGCAGTGAGTCGGGGGCCACCGCAGATACGCAGTATTTT
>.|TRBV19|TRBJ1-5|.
CASTMTGYSNQPQHF
TGTGCCAGTACTATGACAGGTTATAGCAATCAGCCCCAGCATTTT
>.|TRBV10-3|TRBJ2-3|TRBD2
CAIKLAGATDTQYF
TGTGCCATCAAACTAGCGGGGGCCACAGATACGCAGTATTTT
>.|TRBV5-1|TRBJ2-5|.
CASSRTGGPGETQYF
TGCGCCAGCAGCAGGACCGGGGGGCCGGGAGAGACCCAGTACTTC
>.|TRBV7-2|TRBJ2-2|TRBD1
CASSRTGAGDTGELFF
TGTGCCAGCAGCCGAACAGGGGCTGGGGACACCGGGGAGCTGTTTTTT
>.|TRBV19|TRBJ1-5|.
CASSISGPANQPQHF
TGTGCCAGTAGTATCTCTGGGCCAGCTAATCAGCCCCAGCATTTT
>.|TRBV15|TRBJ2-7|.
CATSRPASPNPYEQYF
TGTGCCACCAGCAGGCCCGCTAGCCCGAATCCCTACGAGCAGTACTTC
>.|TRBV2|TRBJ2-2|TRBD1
CASSEPPGQGRTGELFF
TGTGCCAGCAGTGAACCTCCGGGACAGGGGAGGACCGGGGAGCTGTTTTTT